This T cell receptor beta chain was recorded in a study of identical twins (dated by TCRdb to the mid-2010s). Background on the whole study: TCR alpha and beta repertoires from monozygotic twins, unrelated adults of various ages and cord blood were deep-sequenced to test whether fetal clonotypes persist. Replicate twin experiments were performed at different times using different library preparation protocols to rule out contamination. What the authors observed across the whole study: Invariant T cells such as MAIT and iNKT could partly confound zero-insertion analyses, though diverse VJ usage argued against this for most clonotypes. Fewer insertions were carried by abundant cord blood beta clonotypes; a weaker similar trend was observed in young adult naive repertoires, while no such trend was observed in memory repertoires. Compared with coincidental sharing between unrelated individuals, out-of-frame TCR alpha sequences shared between twins showed an excess of sequences with low generation probability. Conclusions relied on cross-sectional statistical analysis, since the same donors could not be followed over many years. Out-of-frame TCR alpha sharing in monozygotic twins was systematically underestimated by recombination models, whereas sharing between unrelated individuals was in agreement with the recombination models. The excess sharing between twins in beta out-of-frame sequences was weaker because fewer shared sequences reduced the signal-to-noise ratio.

Receptor libraries were prepared by 5' RACE. The listed sequencing device is Illumina HiSeq 2000. A universal primer binding site was introduced by template switching, and a unique molecular identifier was present in the final cDNA, enabling accurate counting of TCR cDNA molecules. First-strand cDNA for TCR alpha and beta chains was synthesized from specific primers in the conserved constant-segment region. Each cDNA library was double barcoded, with a SMART-Mk sample barcode plus Illumina barcodes, to control for contamination. TruSeq adapter sequences, together with Illumina sample barcodes, were added in two successive PCR steps. The TCR alpha and beta cDNA libraries were sequenced on the Illumina HiSeq platform using custom primers. The original pipeline was this. MiGEC was used to process raw reads and extract unique molecular identifiers, and MiXCR was used to find CDR3 positions. For each individual, recombination models were inferred using an EM algorithm with the repgenHMM and IGoR tools. Shared clonotypes were analyzed with the tcR package in R, and sharing was normalized by the product of cloneset sizes. To study raw recombination without the effects of thymic and clonal selection, out-of-frame nonproductive sequences were analyzed. TCRdb ran its own pipeline on the public reads, namely fastp trimming at Q25 and MiXCR clone calling, and kept in-frame beta chains. Rows matching on CDR3 protein sequence are summarized as one entry with the most common DNA and genes. The V and J calls follow TCRdb's processing rather than the paper's. The sample table holds 1.5 million or so distinct CDR3 sequences, of which about 32% were seen once. 0.25% to 0.3% of the sample is taken by the ten largest.

As for this clonotype: The antigen this receptor binds is unknown. No clone much larger than this one lies a single base away; base qualities are absent.

The germline V gene (reference sequence) sets CDR1 to LNHDA and CDR2 to SQIVND. Measured from the cysteine to the phenylalanine, the CDR3 is 18 residues long. The entry retains the CDR3 DNA only, 54 bases that are in frame from base 1. V was cut back by 6 bases and J by 0 bases, leaving a gap of 21 bases between them. Every donor in the study was a healthy Caucasian. The sequence came from a newborn girl in good health. The chain couples TRBV19 to TRBJ1-5; TRBD1 is a possible D gene, resting on 5 matching bases. The specimen sequenced was cord blood. The CDR3 is CASSTEEMEGYSNQPQHF. The DNA reads TGTGCCAGTAGCACGGAGGAGATGGAGGGGTATAGCAATCAGCCCCAGCATTTT.